The 20 T cell receptor beta chains below were found in one sample sequenced in a study of T cell responses to AZD1222 COVID-19 vaccine. Profiling relied on immunoSEQ multiplex PCR, and the TCRdb table lists in-frame clones only, not all of them. The sample has about 75,000 clones, about nine tenths seen once; the top ten hold roughly a sixth. Specimen: peripheral blood, collected 28 days after the second AZD1222 dose. These receptors all come from an adult who received the AZD1222 COVID-19 vaccine.

The chain couples TRBV5-8 to TRBJ1-5; D not certain. V was pared by 1 base and J by 11 bases, with 16 bases between. This CDR3 comprises 14 residues. The germline gives CDR1 SGHTS, CDR2 YDEGEE. CDR3 DNA sequence: TGTGCCAGCAGCTTGTCCCCTGCCGGGCGGGCCCAGCATTTT. It translates to CASSLSPAGRAQHF. The whole variable domain, remainder taken from reference TRBV5-8 and TRBJ1-5, is EAGVTQSPTHLIKTRGQQATLRCSPISGHTSVYWYQQALGLGLQFLLWYDEGEERNRGNFPPRFSGRQFPNYSSELNVNALELEDSALYLCASSLSPAGRAQHFGDGTRLSIL.

This rearrangement joins TRBV19 to TRBJ1-3; maybe TRBD1 (6 bases). V was cut by 4 bases and J by 2 bases, with 9 bases left in between. CDR3 size: 14 residues. CDR1 LNHDA and CDR2 SQIVND come from the germline V gene (reference sequence). The CDR3 DNA reads as TGTGCCAGTAGTACGGGACAAGCTGGAAACACCATATATTTT. Translated, it gives CASSTGQAGNTIYF.

The rearrangement links TRBV27 to TRBJ1-5, with 8 nucleotides matching TRBD1. The germline CDR1 and CDR2 sequences are MNHEY and SMNVEV (reference sequence). This CDR3 contains 13 residues. Trimming at V came to 8 bases and at J to 4 bases, leaving 4 bases not matched to a gene. This CDR3 reads CASGTGFNQPQHF. The CDR3 region has the DNA TGTGCCAGCGGGACAGGATTTAATCAGCCCCAGCATTTT.

This chain connects TRBV19 to TRBJ1-6, with D uncertain. CDR3 length: 15 residues. The germline gives CDR1 LNHDA, CDR2 SQIVND (reference sequence). The V gene lost 5 bases and the J gene lost 0 bases, with 8 bases spanning the gap. CDR3 sequence (DNA): TGTGCCAGTAGTGAGTCAAGCTCCTATAATTCACCCCTCCACTTT. Its protein product is CASSESSSYNSPLHF.

This clone was counted between two and nine times. The genes are TRBV2 and TRBJ1-2, with 7 positions matching TRBD1. The V and J ends lost 8 bases and 4 bases, in that order; junction bases with no gene match: 7. The germline CDR1 and CDR2 sequences are SNHLY and FYNNEI. This CDR3 is built from 13 residues. This CDR3 is CASDSGTAYGYTF. CDR3 in DNA: TGTGCCAGCGATTCCGGGACAGCCTATGGCTACACCTTC.

This chain joins TRBV18 and TRBJ2-7; TRBD1 aligns across 7 bases. Germline V lookup: CDR1 KGHSH, CDR2 LQKENI. With 3 bases clipped from V and 5 bases from J, the junction kept 7 bases outside the gene matches. The CDR3 sequence is 14 residues long. The CDR3 protein is CASSPVDRVDEQYF. In DNA, the CDR3 is TGTGCCAGCTCACCGGTTGACAGGGTCGACGAGCAGTACTTC. Drawing the rest from reference TRBV18 and TRBJ2-7, the complete variable domain is NAGVMQNPRHLVRRRGQEARLRCSPMKGHSHVYWYRQLPEEGLKFMVYLQKENIIDESGMPKERFSAEFPKEGPSILRIQQVVRGDSAAYFCASSPVDRVDEQYFGPGTRLTVT.

The chain recombines TRBV5-1 with TRBJ2-7, with 9 bases aligning to TRBD2. Germline-derived CDR1 and CDR2 are SGHRS and YFSETQ. The CDR3 is made up of 15 amino acids. V was pared by 2 bases and J by 3 bases, with 6 bases of the junction left unmatched. CDR3 nucleotides: TGCGCCAGCAGCTTACCGGGACTAGCCGACTACGAGCAGTACTTC. Its protein product is CASSLPGLADYEQYF.

CDR3 nucleotide sequence: TGCGCCAGCAGCCAAGAACGGACAGGGGTCACCCGCTCTGAAGCTTTCTTT. Translating gives CASSQERTGVTRSEAFF. The chain has TRBV4-1 and TRBJ1-1; 9 bases match TRBD1. The CDR3 spans 17 residues. Germline CDR1 MGHRA, CDR2 YSYEKL. The V and J ends lost 0 bases and 6 bases, in that order; junction bases with no gene match: 11.

This rearrangement joins TRBV5-1 to TRBJ1-2; possible D gene TRBD1, 6 bases. From germline, CDR1 is SGHRS and CDR2 YFSETQ. The CDR3 sequence is 18 residues long. Trimming cost V 4 bases and J 6 bases, with 28 bases left between them. CDR3 loop: CASSTPIQGKASWDGYTF. For the CDR3, the DNA is TGCGCCAGCAGCACCCCAATACAGGGAAAGGCCTCATGGGATGGCTACACCTTC. Looking up the rest from reference TRBV5-1 and TRBJ1-2 gives the full variable domain: KAGVTQTPRYLIKTRGQQVTLSCSPISGHRSVSWYQQTPGQGLQFLFEYFSETQRNKGNFPGRFSGRQFSNSRSEMNVSTLELGDSALYLCASSTPIQGKASWDGYTFGSGTRLTVV.

V gene TRBV7-2 combines with J gene TRBJ2-7; D is possibly TRBD1 or TRBD2 (5 bases each). From germline, CDR1 is SGHTA and CDR2 FQGNSA. V dropped 3 bases and J dropped 5 bases, with 11 bases sitting between them. This CDR3 region has 13 residues. The CDR3 DNA is TGTGCCAGCAGCTTTGTGGGGGTAAACGAGCAGTACTTC. This sequence encodes CASSFVGVNEQYF.

The chain carries TRBV7-9 and TRBJ2-3, with 9 bases fitting TRBD2. J gave up 6 bases and V 1 base, and 11 bases lay outside the gene matches. Germline lookup yields CDR1 SEHNR and CDR2 FQNEAQ (reference sequence). The length of the CDR3 is 17 residues. CDR3 residues: CASSLGAASGVRDTQYF. CDR3 nucleotide sequence: TGTGCCAGCAGCTTAGGGGCGGCTAGCGGGGTCCGGGATACGCAGTATTTT.

This rearrangement joins TRBV28 to TRBJ1-1; the D gene is possibly TRBD1 (6 bases). Trimming stripped 8 bases from V and 10 bases from J, with 20 bases between. Germline V gene lookup returns CDR1 MDHEN and CDR2 SYDVKM. This CDR3 spans 13 amino acids. CDR3 sequence: CASLGGMNTRAFF. CDR3 in DNA: TGTGCCAGCCTAGGGGGTATGAACACTAGAGCTTTCTTT.

A few counts support this clone. The chain employs TRBV2 and TRBJ1-6; 10 bases match TRBD1. The CDR3 sequence is 12 residues long. Germline lookup yields CDR1 SNHLY and CDR2 FYNNEI. Trimming took 7 bases from V and 17 from J; bases not matched to a gene: 8. CDR3 nucleotides: TGTGCCAGCAATGACTGGGACAGGGGTTTCCACTTT. Translating gives CASNDWDRGFHF.

J is TRBJ1-5 and V is TRBV5-6; D may be TRBD1 (6 bases). The length of the CDR3 is 13 residues. Trimming stripped 2 bases from V and 7 bases from J, with 10 bases between. The V gene's germline CDR1 is SGHDT and CDR2 YYEEEE. This CDR3 reads CASSLGRGQPQHF. The CDR3 region has the DNA TGTGCCAGCAGCTTAGGCAGGGGACAGCCCCAGCATTTT.

The CDR3 region has the DNA TGTGCCAGTAGTATAAGTGGGGGCTCCTACAATGAGCAGTTCTTC. Translating it yields CASSISGGSYNEQFF. The chain is built from TRBV19 and TRBJ2-1; the D call may be TRBD1 or TRBD2 (5 bases each). This CDR3 is built from 15 residues. Trimming pared 2 bases from V and 0 bases from J, leaving 8 bases between. CDR1 is LNHDA, CDR2 SQIVND, per germline (reference sequence).

This rearrangement joins TRBV28 to TRBJ1-2; 7 bases map to TRBD1. The CDR3 covers 12 residues. Germline CDR1 reads MDHEN; CDR2 reads SYDVKM. V shed 10 bases and J 2 bases; nucleotides not matched to a gene: 4. The CDR3 coding sequence is TGTGCCACCCGAGGGGGCAACTATGGCTACACCTTC. It is translated as CATRGGNYGYTF.

The count of this clone is one. The CDR3 loop reads CASSNQGSNYEQYF. As DNA, the CDR3 is TGTGCCAGCAGTAATCAGGGTTCCAACTACGAGCAGTACTTC. The chain joins TRBV6-2 or TRBV6-3 to TRBJ2-7; D is perhaps TRBD1 (5 bases). The ends were cut back, 5 bases at V and 3 bases at J, with 14 bases in the middle. CDR3 length: 14 residues. Per germline, CDR1 MNHEY and CDR2 SVGEGT.

This clone was seen once. The chain has TRBV29-1 and TRBJ2-2; D is ambiguous. V dropped 7 bases and J dropped 2 bases, with 8 bases sitting between them. Germline CDR1 and CDR2: SQVTM and ANQGSEA. The CDR3 loop spans 12 amino acids. CDR3 loop: CSATENTGELFF. CDR3 coding DNA: TGCAGCGCAACAGAAAACACCGGGGAGCTGTTTTTT.

The chain joins TRBV6-2 or TRBV6-3 to TRBJ2-7; TRBD1 might be the D (6 bases). Germline CDR1 and CDR2: MNHEY and SVGEGT. Trimming stripped 6 bases from V and 7 bases from J, with 19 bases between. The CDR3 loop spans 14 amino acids. The CDR3 region is CASSQGGTTMEQYF. Written as DNA, the CDR3 is TGTGCCAGCAGCCAAGGGGGAACGACTATGGAGCAGTACTTC.

The chain uses TRBV7-9 and TRBJ1-1; a possible D gene is TRBD1 (5 bases). This CDR3 comprises 12 residues. The V end lost 11 bases, the J end lost 2 bases, and 12 bases lay between the germline ends. Looked up from germline, CDR1 is SEHNR and CDR2 is FQNEAQ (reference sequence). The CDR3 reads CALQEGNTEAFF. DNA for the CDR3: TGTGCCTTACAGGAGGGAAACACTGAAGCTTTCTTT.